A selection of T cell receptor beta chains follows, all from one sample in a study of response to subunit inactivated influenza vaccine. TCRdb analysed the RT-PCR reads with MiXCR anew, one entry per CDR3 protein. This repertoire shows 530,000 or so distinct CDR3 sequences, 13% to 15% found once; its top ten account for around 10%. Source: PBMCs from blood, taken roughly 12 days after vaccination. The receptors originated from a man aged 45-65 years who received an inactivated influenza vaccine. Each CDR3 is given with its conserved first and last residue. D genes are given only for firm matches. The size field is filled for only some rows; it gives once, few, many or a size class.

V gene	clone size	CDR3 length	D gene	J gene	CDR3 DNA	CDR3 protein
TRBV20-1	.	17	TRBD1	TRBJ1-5	TGCAGTGCTACGGGACAGGGGGCGTGGGATAGCAATCAGCCCCAGCATTTT	CSATGQGAWDSNQPQHF
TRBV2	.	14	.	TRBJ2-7	TGTGCCAGCATAAACACCCTTCGATCCTACGAGCAGTACTTC	CASINTLRSYEQYF
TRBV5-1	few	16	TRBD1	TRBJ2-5	TGCGCCAGCAGCACCGGACAGGGGGCGCCTTGGGAGACCCAGTACTTC	CASSTGQGAPWETQYF
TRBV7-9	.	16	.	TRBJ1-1	TGTGCCAGCAGCTTAGGATCGGGACGCTTGAACACTGAAGCTTTCTTT	CASSLGSGRLNTEAFF
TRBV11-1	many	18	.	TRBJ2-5	TGTGCCAGCAGCTCAACCTGGGCAGGGGCTATCCGAAGGGAGACCCAGTACTTC	CASSSTWAGAIRRETQYF
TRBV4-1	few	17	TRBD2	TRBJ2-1	TGCGCCAGCAGCCGACTAGCGGGAGTGCCCTCCTACAATGAGCAGTTCTTC	CASSRLAGVPSYNEQFF
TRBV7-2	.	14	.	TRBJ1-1	TGTGCCAGCAGCTTAGCGTCCGGAGGAGCTGAAGCTTTCTTT	CASSLASGGAEAFF
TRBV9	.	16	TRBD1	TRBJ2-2	TGTGCCAGCAGCGTCCTGGACAGGGAGGACACCGGGGAGCTGTTTTTT	CASSVLDREDTGELFF
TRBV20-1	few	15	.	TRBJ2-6	TGCAGTGCTAGAGGTGGCAACTCTGGGGCCAACGTCCTGACTTTC	CSARGGNSGANVLTF
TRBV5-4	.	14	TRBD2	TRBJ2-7	TGTGCCAGCAGGCTAGCGGGAGGGCCGGGGGAGCAGTACTTC	CASRLAGGPGEQYF